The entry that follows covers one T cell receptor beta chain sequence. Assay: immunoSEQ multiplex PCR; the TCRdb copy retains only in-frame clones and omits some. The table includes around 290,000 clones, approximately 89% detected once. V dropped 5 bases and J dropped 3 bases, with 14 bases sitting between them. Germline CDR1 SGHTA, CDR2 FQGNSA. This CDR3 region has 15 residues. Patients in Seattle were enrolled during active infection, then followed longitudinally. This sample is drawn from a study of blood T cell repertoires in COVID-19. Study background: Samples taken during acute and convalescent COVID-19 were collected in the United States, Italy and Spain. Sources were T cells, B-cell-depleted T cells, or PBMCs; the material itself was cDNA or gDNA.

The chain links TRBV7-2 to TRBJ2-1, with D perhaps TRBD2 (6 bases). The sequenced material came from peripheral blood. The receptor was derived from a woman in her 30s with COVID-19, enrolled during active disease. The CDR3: CASSPLAANYNEQFF. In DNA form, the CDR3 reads TGTGCCAGCAGCCCATTAGCGGCCAACTACAATGAGCAGTTCTTC.